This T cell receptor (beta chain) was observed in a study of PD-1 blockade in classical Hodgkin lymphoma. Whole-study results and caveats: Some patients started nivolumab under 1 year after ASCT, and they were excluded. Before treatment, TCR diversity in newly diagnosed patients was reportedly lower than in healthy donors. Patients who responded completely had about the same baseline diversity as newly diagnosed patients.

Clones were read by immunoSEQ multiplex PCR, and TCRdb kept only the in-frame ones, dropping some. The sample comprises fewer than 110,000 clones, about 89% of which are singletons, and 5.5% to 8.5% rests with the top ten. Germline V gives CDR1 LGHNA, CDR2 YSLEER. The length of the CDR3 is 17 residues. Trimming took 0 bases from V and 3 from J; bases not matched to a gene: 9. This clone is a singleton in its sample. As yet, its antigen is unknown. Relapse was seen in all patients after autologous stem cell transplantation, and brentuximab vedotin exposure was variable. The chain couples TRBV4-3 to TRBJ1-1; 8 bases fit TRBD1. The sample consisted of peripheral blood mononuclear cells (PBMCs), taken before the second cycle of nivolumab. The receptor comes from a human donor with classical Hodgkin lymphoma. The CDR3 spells CASSQDMDQGAYTEAFF. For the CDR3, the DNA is TGCGCCAGCAGCCAAGACATGGACCAGGGGGCATACACTGAAGCTTTCTTT.